The present TCR beta chain was sequenced within a study of T cell repertoires in cytomegalovirus infection. V lost 6 bases, J lost 6 bases, and 10 bases stayed unmatched. Germline V lookup: CDR1 SGHVS, CDR2 FNYEAQ. This CDR3 comprises 15 residues. This clonotype was seen a few times. What it binds is unknown. Study findings and constraints: The response measured ex vivo was dominated by TCR beta clonotypes (HLA-C-restricted and CMV-specific).

MiXCR was run by TCRdb on the reads, yielding one entry per CDR3 protein. The sample gives approximately 30,000 distinct CDR3 sequences, about a fifth of which show up once; approximately 80% is in the top ten. The starting material was CD8+ T cells from cultured PBMCs, obtained from culture after CMV antigen stimulation. The chain carries TRBV7-6 and TRBJ2-1; 8 bases agree with TRBD2. This TCR was sampled from a human donor in good health (CMV status not recorded). Some clones in this sample may be carry-over from other donors' samples. CDR3: CASSIASGRSNEQFF. The CDR3 region has the DNA TGTGCCAGCAGTATAGCTAGCGGGCGATCCAATGAGCAGTTCTTC.